A selection of T cell receptor beta chains follows, all from one sample in a study of T-cell reconstitution after alpha-beta-depleted transplantation in children. MiXCR was run by TCRdb on the PCR reads, yielding one entry per CDR3 protein. The table has 500,000 or so distinct CDR3 sequences, about 33% seen once. This sample comprised PBMCs from the stem cell graft donor, obtained from the stem cell graft. The receptors shown here come from a human donor who donated a stem cell graft to a child with aplastic anemia. Each CDR3 is given with its conserved first and last residue. D genes are given only for firm matches. Clone size, where shown, is once, few, many, or a class for clones that have expanded.

abundance: .
v_gene: TRBV18
len: 13
d_gene: .
j_gene: TRBJ1-1
CDR3aa: CASSELGGTEAFF
CDR3nt: TGTGCCAGCTCCGAATTGGGCGGCACTGAAGCTTTCTTT

abundance: few
v_gene: TRBV12-3/TRBV12-4
len: 18
d_gene: .
j_gene: TRBJ2-3
CDR3aa: CASSLALVADALTDTQYF
CDR3nt: TGTGCCAGCAGTTTAGCGCTCGTGGCGGACGCCCTCACAGATACGCAGTATTTT

abundance: few
v_gene: TRBV11-3
len: 16
d_gene: .
j_gene: TRBJ2-2
CDR3aa: CASSLSTADNTGELFF
CDR3nt: TGTGCCAGCAGCTTATCAACGGCTGATAACACCGGGGAGCTGTTTTTT

abundance: few
v_gene: TRBV7-2
len: 15
d_gene: TRBD2
j_gene: TRBJ2-1
CDR3aa: CASSFPSSGGNEQFF
CDR3nt: TGTGCCAGCAGCTTTCCGTCTAGCGGGGGAAATGAGCAGTTCTTC

abundance: .
v_gene: TRBV25-1
len: 12
d_gene: TRBD1
j_gene: TRBJ1-1
CDR3aa: CASRGQATEAFF
CDR3nt: TGTGCCAGCCGAGGACAGGCCACTGAAGCTTTCTTT

abundance: .
v_gene: TRBV4-3
len: 16
d_gene: .
j_gene: TRBJ2-3
CDR3aa: CASSQDKVARGATQYF
CDR3nt: TGCGCCAGCAGCCAAGATAAGGTCGCGAGGGGGGCGACGCAGTATTTT

abundance: .
v_gene: TRBV12-3/TRBV12-4
len: 15
d_gene: TRBD1
j_gene: TRBJ1-5
CDR3aa: CASSLRQGPLRPQHF
CDR3nt: TGTGCCAGCAGTTTAAGACAGGGACCCCTCCGGCCCCAGCATTTT

abundance: .
v_gene: TRBV29-1
len: 14
d_gene: .
j_gene: TRBJ1-4
CDR3aa: CSVGKSATNEKLFF
CDR3nt: TGCAGCGTGGGAAAGAGTGCAACTAATGAAAAACTGTTTTTT

abundance: .
v_gene: TRBV10-2
len: 12
d_gene: .
j_gene: TRBJ2-2
CDR3aa: CASSEATGELFF
CDR3nt: TGCGCCAGCAGTGAGGCCACCGGGGAGCTGTTTTTT

abundance: .
v_gene: TRBV5-1
len: 12
d_gene: .
j_gene: TRBJ1-2
CDR3aa: CASSFGYYGYTF
CDR3nt: TGCGCCAGCAGCTTTGGGTACTATGGCTACACCTTC

abundance: .
v_gene: TRBV6-2/TRBV6-3
len: 15
d_gene: .
j_gene: TRBJ2-7
CDR3aa: CASSYPRGRSYEQYF
CDR3nt: TGTGCCAGCAGTTACCCAAGGGGGAGATCCTACGAGCAGTACTTC

abundance: .
v_gene: TRBV29-1
len: 14
d_gene: TRBD1
j_gene: TRBJ1-5
CDR3aa: CSVSTGTGDQPQHF
CDR3nt: TGCAGCGTTTCCACCGGGACAGGGGATCAGCCCCAGCATTTT

abundance: few
v_gene: TRBV12-5
len: 19
d_gene: TRBD2
j_gene: TRBJ2-1
CDR3aa: CASGLVLELSGIQSNEQFF
CDR3nt: TGTGCTAGTGGTTTGGTACTAGAACTTAGCGGGATACAAAGCAATGAGCAGTTCTTC

abundance: .
v_gene: TRBV30
len: 16
d_gene: .
j_gene: TRBJ2-3
CDR3aa: CAWNLLGHYRTDTQYF
CDR3nt: TGTGCCTGGAACTTATTAGGGCATTATCGAACAGATACGCAGTATTTT

abundance: .
v_gene: TRBV7-9
len: 12
d_gene: .
j_gene: TRBJ2-3
CDR3aa: CATLSGTWVQYF
CDR3nt: TGTGCCACCCTGTCGGGCACTTGGGTGCAGTATTTT

abundance: few
v_gene: TRBV10-3
len: 13
d_gene: TRBD1
j_gene: TRBJ2-5
CDR3aa: CAISQTGAEAQYF
CDR3nt: TGTGCCATCAGTCAAACAGGGGCAGAGGCCCAGTACTTC